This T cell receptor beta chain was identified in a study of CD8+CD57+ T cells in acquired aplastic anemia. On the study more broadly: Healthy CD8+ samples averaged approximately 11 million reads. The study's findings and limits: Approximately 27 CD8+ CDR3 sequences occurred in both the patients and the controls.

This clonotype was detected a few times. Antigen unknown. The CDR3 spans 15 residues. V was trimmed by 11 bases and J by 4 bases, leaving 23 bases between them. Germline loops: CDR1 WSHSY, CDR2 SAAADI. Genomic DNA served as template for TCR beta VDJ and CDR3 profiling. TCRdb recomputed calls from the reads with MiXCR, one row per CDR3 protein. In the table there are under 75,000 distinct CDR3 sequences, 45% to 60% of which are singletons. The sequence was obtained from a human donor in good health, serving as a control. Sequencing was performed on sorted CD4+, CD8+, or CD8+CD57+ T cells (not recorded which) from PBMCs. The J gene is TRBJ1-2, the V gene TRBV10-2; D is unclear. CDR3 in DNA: TGCGCCGCAGTCCAGACTGCTTTTTCTGGCTATGGCTACACCTTC. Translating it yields CAAVQTAFSGYGYTF.